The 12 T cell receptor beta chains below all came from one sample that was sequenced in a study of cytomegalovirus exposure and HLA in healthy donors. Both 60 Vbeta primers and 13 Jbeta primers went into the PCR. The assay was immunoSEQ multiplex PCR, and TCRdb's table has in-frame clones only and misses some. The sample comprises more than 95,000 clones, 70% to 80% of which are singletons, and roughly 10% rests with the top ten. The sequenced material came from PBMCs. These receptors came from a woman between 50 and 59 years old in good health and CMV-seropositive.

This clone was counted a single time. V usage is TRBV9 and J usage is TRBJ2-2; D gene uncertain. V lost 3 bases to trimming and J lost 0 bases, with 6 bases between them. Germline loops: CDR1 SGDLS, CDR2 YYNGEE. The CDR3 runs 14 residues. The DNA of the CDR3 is TGTGCCAGCAGCGCTACAGCGAACACCGGGGAGCTGTTTTTT. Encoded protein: CASSATANTGELFF.

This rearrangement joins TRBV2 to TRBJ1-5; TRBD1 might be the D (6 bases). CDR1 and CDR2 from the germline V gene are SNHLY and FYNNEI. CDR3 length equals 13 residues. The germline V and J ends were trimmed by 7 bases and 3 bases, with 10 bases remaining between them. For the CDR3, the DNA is TGTGCCAGCAAAAGGGACAACAATCAGCCCCAGCATTTT. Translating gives CASKRDNNQPQHF.

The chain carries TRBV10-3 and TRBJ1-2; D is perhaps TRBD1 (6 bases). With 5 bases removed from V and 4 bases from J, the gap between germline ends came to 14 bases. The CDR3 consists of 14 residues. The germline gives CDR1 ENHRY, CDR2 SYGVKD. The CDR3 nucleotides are TGTGCCATCAGTTCGACCGGGACAAGCTATGGCTACACCTTC. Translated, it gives CAISSTGTSYGYTF.

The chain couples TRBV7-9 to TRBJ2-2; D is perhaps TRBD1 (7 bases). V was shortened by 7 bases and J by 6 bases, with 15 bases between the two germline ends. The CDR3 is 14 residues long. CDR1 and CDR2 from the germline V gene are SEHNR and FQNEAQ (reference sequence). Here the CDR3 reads CASNGLRGAGELFF. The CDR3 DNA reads TGTGCCAGCAACGGGCTCAGGGGGGCCGGGGAGCTGTTTTTT. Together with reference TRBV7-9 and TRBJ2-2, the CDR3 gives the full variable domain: DTGVSQNPRHKITKRGQNVTFRCDPISEHNRLYWYRQTLGQGPEFLTYFQNEAQLEKSRLLSDRFSAERPKGSFSTLEIQRTEQGDSAMYLCASNGLRGAGELFFGEGSRLTVL.

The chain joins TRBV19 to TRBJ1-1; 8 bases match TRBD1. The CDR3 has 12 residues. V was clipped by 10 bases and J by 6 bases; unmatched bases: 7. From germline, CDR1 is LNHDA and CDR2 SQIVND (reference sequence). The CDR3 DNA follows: TGTGCCATTCGACAGGGGTCAGCTGAAGCTTTCTTT. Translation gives CAIRQGSAEAFF.

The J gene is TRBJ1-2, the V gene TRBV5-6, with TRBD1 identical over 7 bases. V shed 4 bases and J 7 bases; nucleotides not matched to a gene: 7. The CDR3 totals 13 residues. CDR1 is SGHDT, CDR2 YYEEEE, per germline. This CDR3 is CASSPGQEAGYTF. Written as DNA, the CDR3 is TGTGCCAGCAGCCCAGGACAGGAGGCTGGCTACACCTTC.

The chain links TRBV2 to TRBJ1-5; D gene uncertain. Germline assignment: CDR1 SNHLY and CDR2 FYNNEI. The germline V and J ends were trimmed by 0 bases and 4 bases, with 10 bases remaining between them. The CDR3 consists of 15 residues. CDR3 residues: CASSEARGLNQPQHF. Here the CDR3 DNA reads TGTGCCAGCAGTGAAGCCCGGGGTTTAAATCAGCCCCAGCATTTT.

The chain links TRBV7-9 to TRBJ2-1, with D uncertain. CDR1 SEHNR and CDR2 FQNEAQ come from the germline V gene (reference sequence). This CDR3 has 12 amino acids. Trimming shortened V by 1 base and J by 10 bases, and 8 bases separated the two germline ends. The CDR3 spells CASSLDYGEQFF. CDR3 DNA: TGTGCCAGCAGCTTAGATTACGGGGAGCAGTTCTTC.

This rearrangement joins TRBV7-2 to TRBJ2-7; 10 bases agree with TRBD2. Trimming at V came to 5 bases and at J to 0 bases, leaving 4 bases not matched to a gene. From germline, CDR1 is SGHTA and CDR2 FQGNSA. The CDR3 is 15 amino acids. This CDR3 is CASSPGLADSYEQYF. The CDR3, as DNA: TGTGCCAGCAGCCCCGGACTAGCGGACTCCTACGAGCAGTACTTC.

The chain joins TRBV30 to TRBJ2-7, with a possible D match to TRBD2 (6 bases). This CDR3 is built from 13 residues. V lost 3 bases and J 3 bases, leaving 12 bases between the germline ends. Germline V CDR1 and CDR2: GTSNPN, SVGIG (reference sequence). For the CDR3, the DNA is TGTGCCTGGAGGGGGGACTCCTTCTACGAGCAGTACTTC. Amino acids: CAWRGDSFYEQYF. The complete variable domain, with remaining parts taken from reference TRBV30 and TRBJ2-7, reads SQTIHQWPATLVQPVGSPLSLECTVEGTSNPNLYWYRQAAGRGLQLLFYSVGIGQISSEVPQNLSASRPQDRQFILSSKKLLLSDSGFYLCAWRGDSFYEQYFGPGTRLTVT.

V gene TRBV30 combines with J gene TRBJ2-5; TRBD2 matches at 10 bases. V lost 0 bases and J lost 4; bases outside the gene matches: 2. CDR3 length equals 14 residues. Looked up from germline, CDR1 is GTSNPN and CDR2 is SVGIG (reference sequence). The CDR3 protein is CAWSVLAGGETQYF. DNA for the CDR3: TGTGCCTGGAGTGTATTAGCGGGGGGAGAGACCCAGTACTTC.

The CDR3 here is CATSRDQRASEQFF. The CDR3 nucleotides read TGTGCCACCAGCAGAGATCAGAGGGCCAGTGAGCAGTTCTTC. The J gene is TRBJ2-1, the V gene TRBV15; a weak D match, TRBD2 (5 bases). The CDR3 consists of 14 residues. Germline loops: CDR1 LNHNV, CDR2 YYDKDF (reference sequence). Trimming removed 0 bases at V and 9 bases at J, with 12 bases between.